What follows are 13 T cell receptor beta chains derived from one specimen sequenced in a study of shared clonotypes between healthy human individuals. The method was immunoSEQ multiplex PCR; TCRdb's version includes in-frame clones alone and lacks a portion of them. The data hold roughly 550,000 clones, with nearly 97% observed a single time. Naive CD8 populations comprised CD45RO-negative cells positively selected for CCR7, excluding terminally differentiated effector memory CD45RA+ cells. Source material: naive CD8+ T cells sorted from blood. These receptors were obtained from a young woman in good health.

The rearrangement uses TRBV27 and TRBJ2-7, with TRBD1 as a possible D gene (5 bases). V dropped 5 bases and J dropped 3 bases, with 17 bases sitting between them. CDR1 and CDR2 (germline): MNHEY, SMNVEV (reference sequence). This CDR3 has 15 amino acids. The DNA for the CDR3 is TGTGCCAGCAGTCCACGGACAATGGGCAACTACGAGCAGTACTTC. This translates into CASSPRTMGNYEQYF.

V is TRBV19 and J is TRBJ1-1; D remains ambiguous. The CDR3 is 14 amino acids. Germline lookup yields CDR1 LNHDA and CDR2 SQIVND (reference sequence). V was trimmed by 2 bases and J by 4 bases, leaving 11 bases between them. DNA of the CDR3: TGTGCCAGTAGTATATGGGAGGGTGCCACTGAAGCTTTCTTT. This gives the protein CASSIWEGATEAFF.

The CDR3 DNA follows: TGTGCCAGCAGTTACCTAGAATCATCTAACTATGGCTACACCTTC. Encoded protein: CASSYLESSNYGYTF. The rearrangement joins TRBV6-5 to TRBJ1-2; D is unresolved. The CDR3 extends over 15 amino acids. Germline CDR1 is MNHEY and CDR2 is SVGAGI. Trimming removed 2 bases at V and 0 bases at J, with 10 bases between.

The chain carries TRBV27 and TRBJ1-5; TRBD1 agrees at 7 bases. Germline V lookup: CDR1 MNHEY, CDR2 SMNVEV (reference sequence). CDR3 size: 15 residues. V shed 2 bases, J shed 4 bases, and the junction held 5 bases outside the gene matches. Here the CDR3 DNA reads TGTGCCAGCAGTTTAGTTCAGGGGGGGAATCAGCCCCAGCATTTT. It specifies CASSLVQGGNQPQHF.

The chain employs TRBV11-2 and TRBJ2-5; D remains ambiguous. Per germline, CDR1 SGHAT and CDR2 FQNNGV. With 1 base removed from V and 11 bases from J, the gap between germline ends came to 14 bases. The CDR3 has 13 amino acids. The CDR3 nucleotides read TGTGCCAGCAGCTTAGCTTACGCTGAAGAGCAGTACTTC. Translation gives CASSLAYAEEQYF.

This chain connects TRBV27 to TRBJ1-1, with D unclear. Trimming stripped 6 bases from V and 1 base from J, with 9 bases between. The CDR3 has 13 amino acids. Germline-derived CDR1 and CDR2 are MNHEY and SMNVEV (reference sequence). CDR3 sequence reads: CASRLGWNTEAFF. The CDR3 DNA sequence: TGTGCCAGCAGACTGGGGTGGAACACTGAAGCTTTCTTT.

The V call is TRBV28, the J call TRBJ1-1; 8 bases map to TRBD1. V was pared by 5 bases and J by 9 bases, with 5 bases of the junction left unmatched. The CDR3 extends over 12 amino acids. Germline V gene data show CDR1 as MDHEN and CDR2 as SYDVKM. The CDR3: CASSVDRGKAFF. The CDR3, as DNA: TGTGCCAGCAGTGTAGACAGGGGAAAAGCTTTCTTT.

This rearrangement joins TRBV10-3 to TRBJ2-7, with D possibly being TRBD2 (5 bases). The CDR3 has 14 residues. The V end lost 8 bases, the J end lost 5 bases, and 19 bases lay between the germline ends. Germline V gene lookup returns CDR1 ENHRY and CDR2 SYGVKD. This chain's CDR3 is CAIGESGAGDEQYF. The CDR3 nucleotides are TGTGCCATCGGAGAATCAGGTGCCGGGGACGAGCAGTACTTC.

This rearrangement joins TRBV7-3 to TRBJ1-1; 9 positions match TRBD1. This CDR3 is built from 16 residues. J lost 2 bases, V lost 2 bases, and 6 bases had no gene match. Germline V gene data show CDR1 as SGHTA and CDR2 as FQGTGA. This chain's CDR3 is CASSLLGQGGNTEAFF. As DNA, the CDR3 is TGTGCCAGCAGCTTACTGGGACAGGGAGGAAACACTGAAGCTTTCTTT.

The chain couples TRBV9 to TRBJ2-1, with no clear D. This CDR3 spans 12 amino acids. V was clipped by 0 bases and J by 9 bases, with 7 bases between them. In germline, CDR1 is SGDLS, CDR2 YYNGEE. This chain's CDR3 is CASSVVFSEQFF. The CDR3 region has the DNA TGTGCCAGCAGCGTAGTTTTCTCTGAGCAGTTCTTC.

The CDR3 coding sequence is TGTGCCAGCATCTCTTCGGGGGGGGCCAACGTCCTGACTTTC. As protein: CASISSGGANVLTF. V and J are TRBV6-6 and TRBJ2-6; the D gene is possibly TRBD2 (5 bases). The germline V gene has CDR1 MNHNY and CDR2 SVGAGI (reference sequence). V lost 7 bases, J lost 4 bases, and 11 bases lay in between. This CDR3 has 14 residues.

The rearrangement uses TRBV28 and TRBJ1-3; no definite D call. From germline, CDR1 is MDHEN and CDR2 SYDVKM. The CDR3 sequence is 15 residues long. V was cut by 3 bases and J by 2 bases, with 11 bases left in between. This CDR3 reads CASSFSPETGNTIYF. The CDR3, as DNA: TGTGCCAGCAGTTTTTCCCCAGAAACTGGAAACACCATATATTTT.

The CDR3 here is CASSLTGNYEQYF. The CDR3, as DNA: TGTGCCAGCAGTCTGACAGGAAATTACGAGCAGTACTTC. The V call is TRBV6-6, the J call TRBJ2-7; tentative D call: TRBD1 (6 bases). Per germline, CDR1 MNHNY and CDR2 SVGAGI (reference sequence). Trimming pared 5 bases from V and 4 bases from J, leaving 12 bases between. CDR3 length: 13 amino acids.